Given below is one T cell receptor (beta chain) in context. What it binds is unknown. These data come from a study of coeliac disease. Findings and caveats of the study: Few TRB amino acid sequences were shared between samples; most were unique.

This table comes from immunoSEQ multiplex PCR, and its TCRdb copy is limited to in-frame clones, with some not included. In the table there are over 3,000 clones, about three fifths of which are singletons. Cells were frozen in aliquots of around 490,000, and one aliquot per fraction was sequenced. Sequenced sample: lymphocytes from the gut lamina propria. This TCR came from a woman aged 50 to 60 without celiac disease.

CDR3 coding DNA: TGCAGCGTTGCGGGACAGGGGACGGGCTATGGCTACACCTTC. This gives the protein CSVAGQGTGYGYTF. J is TRBJ1-2 and V is TRBV29-1; 10 positions agree with TRBD1. Per the germline V gene, CDR1 is SQVTM and CDR2 is ANQGSEA. The V gene end was trimmed by 4 bases and the J gene end by 4 bases; junction bases not matched to a gene: 6. The CDR3 runs 14 residues.